One sample yielded the 4 T cell receptor beta chains listed below, sequenced in a study of cytomegalovirus exposure and HLA in healthy donors. Vbeta (60) and Jbeta (13) primers were used in the PCR. TCRdb's table, derived via immunoSEQ multiplex PCR, lists solely in-frame clones and lacks some. Seen here are about 240,000 clones, 70% to 90% observed once, and the top ten hold 0.2% to 0.25%. Sequences were obtained from PBMCs. These receptors were obtained from a girl aged 2-10 years in good health and CMV-seronegative.

The chain has TRBV13 and TRBJ2-6; D ambiguous. V shed 5 bases and J shed 0 bases, with 11 bases lying between them. Germline values: CDR1 PRHDT, CDR2 FYEKMQ (reference sequence). This CDR3 is built from 16 residues. The CDR3 sequence: CASSPRSFSGANVLTF. The DNA of the CDR3 is TGTGCCAGCAGCCCCCGGTCCTTCTCTGGGGCCAACGTCCTGACTTTC.

The chain has TRBV7-8 and TRBJ2-2; 8 positions agree with TRBD1. Losses at the gene ends were 5 bases for V and 5 bases for J; bases not matched to a gene: 4. Germline-derived CDR1 and CDR2 are SGHVS and FQNEAQ. The CDR3 runs to 14 residues. This CDR3 is CASSRDRWTGELFF. The CDR3 DNA reads as TGTGCCAGCAGCCGGGACAGGTGGACCGGGGAGCTGTTTTTT.

The chain couples TRBV30 to TRBJ1-3; D gene ambiguous. Germline V CDR1 and CDR2: GTSNPN, SVGIG (reference sequence). The length of the CDR3 is 13 residues. Between the trimmed V and J ends, which lost 1 base and 4 bases, there was a span of 8 bases. CDR3 protein: CAWSAIRGNTIYF. In nucleotides, the CDR3 is TGTGCCTGGAGTGCTATACGCGGAAACACCATATATTTT.

In DNA, the CDR3 is TGCAGCGTTGAGGACGGGACAGGGGTTGAAAAACTGTTTTTT. Translated: CSVEDGTGVEKLFF. The chain joins TRBV29-1 to TRBJ1-4; TRBD1 matches at 10 bases. The CDR3 is 14 amino acids. Germline V CDR1 and CDR2: SQVTM, ANQGSEA. Unmatched junction bases numbered 5, after V lost 3 bases and J lost 7 bases. The full variable domain, completed using reference TRBV29-1 and TRBJ1-4, is SAVISQKPSRDICQRGTSLTIQCQVDSQVTMMFWYRQQPGQSLTLIATANQGSEATYESGFVIDKFPISRPNLTFSTLTVSNMSPEDSSIYLCSVEDGTGVEKLFFGSGTQLSVL.